These T cell receptor beta chains were read from a single sample in a study of blood T cell repertoires in COVID-19. TCRdb's copy holds only in-frame clones and misses some; the assay was immunoSEQ multiplex PCR. The sample gives 250,000 or so clones, 88% of which show up once; around 6.6% is in the top ten. The sequenced sample consisted of peripheral blood. The source is a woman aged 25 to 39 with COVID-19, enrolled during active disease. Each CDR3 is given with its conserved first and last residue. Each record gives: V gene, D gene, J gene, clone size, CDR3 length, CDR3 DNA, CDR3 protein. A D gene is named only where the DNA matches it firmly. Only part of the rows carry a size: once, few, many, or a class if the clone is expanded.

TRBV4-3	.	TRBJ1-1	once	17	TGCGCCAGCAGCCAAGAACGAATTGGGGCAGGGTTCACTGAAGCTTTCTTT	CASSQERIGAGFTEAFF
TRBV7-9	.	TRBJ1-2	once	13	TGTGCCAGCAGCTTATTGGCGGGAGATGGCTACACCTTC	CASSLLAGDGYTF
TRBV7-2	.	TRBJ2-5	.	12	TGTGCCAGCAGCCCCTCGACAGGTCGAGGGTACTTC	CASSPSTGRGYF
TRBV14	.	TRBJ1-2	.	15	TGTGCCAGCAGCCGAGACAGGTGGTCTGACTATGGCTACACCTTC	CASSRDRWSDYGYTF
TRBV5-4	.	TRBJ2-6	.	19	TGTGCCAGCAGCTCCGCGGGGGGACAGTCAAACTCTGGGGCCAACGTCCTGACTTTC	CASSSAGGQSNSGANVLTF
TRBV28	.	TRBJ2-7	.	16	TGTGCCAGCAGTTTGGCTCGAGACGGCCGGGGAAACGAGCAGTACTTC	CASSLARDGRGNEQYF
TRBV7-9	TRBD1	TRBJ1-2	.	14	TGTGCCAGCAGCTCACAGGGGGAAGGCTATGGCTACACCTTC	CASSSQGEGYGYTF
TRBV6-4	TRBD2	TRBJ2-1	.	16	TGTGCCAGCAGTGAAGTTCCTAGCGGGGTCTACAATGAGCAGTTCTTC	CASSEVPSGVYNEQFF
TRBV27	.	TRBJ2-4	once	14	TGTGCCAGCAGTTTACAGGGTCGTTTAAACATTCAGTACTTC	CASSLQGRLNIQYF
TRBV7-8	TRBD1	TRBJ2-3	few	18	TGTGCCAGCAGGCAAAACAGGGGGCGAGGAGGTGGCACAGATACGCAGTATTTT	CASRQNRGRGGGTDTQYF
TRBV6-2/TRBV6-3	.	TRBJ2-1	.	17	TGTGCCAGCAGTGACGGACAGGGTAAGAGGGGAGGGGGCGAACAGTTCTTC	CASSDGQGKRGGGEQFF
TRBV15	TRBD1	TRBJ1-4	.	17	TGTGCCACCAGCAGAGCCCCCCAGGGGGCAGGTAATGAAAAACTGTTTTTT	CATSRAPQGAGNEKLFF
TRBV6-4	TRBD2	TRBJ2-1	.	16	TGTGCCAGCAGCGACGGGACTAGCGGAGACAACAATGAGCAGTTCTTC	CASSDGTSGDNNEQFF
TRBV11-2	.	TRBJ2-7	.	15	TGTGCCAGCAGCTTAGATCTGGTCACATCCTACGAGCAGTACTTC	CASSLDLVTSYEQYF
TRBV5-5	.	TRBJ1-5	.	16	TGTGCCAGCAGCTTTCATAGTAGGGCAGGGGCCCAGCCCCAGCATTTT	CASSFHSRAGAQPQHF
TRBV19	TRBD1	TRBJ1-3	.	17	TGTGCCAGTAGTATCCCGGGACAGGGTCCCTCTGGAAACACCATATATTTT	CASSIPGQGPSGNTIYF
TRBV9	.	TRBJ1-2	.	13	TGTGCCAGCAGCTCCTCAGACAGCTATGGCTACACCTTC	CASSSSDSYGYTF
TRBV6-2/TRBV6-3	.	TRBJ2-1	once	13	TGTGCCAGCAGTCCCGGCTCCTACAATGAGCAGTTCTTC	CASSPGSYNEQFF
TRBV11-1	.	TRBJ2-7	.	15	TGTGCCAGCAGCCGCAATCCGGTCCAGGGGAACGAGCAGTACTTC	CASSRNPVQGNEQYF
TRBV6-5	TRBD1	TRBJ2-7	.	13	TGTGCCAGCGTTGACAGGGGGTCCCACGAGCAGTACTTC	CASVDRGSHEQYF
TRBV24-1	TRBD1	TRBJ2-3	.	15	TGTGCCACCAGTGATTTTGGGACAGGGTCAGATACGCAGTATTTT	CATSDFGTGSDTQYF
TRBV3-1/TRBV3-2	TRBD1	TRBJ1-2	.	18	TGTGCCAGCAGCCAAGCCGAGGACAGGGGGCCACGAGGGCATGGCTACACCTTC	CASSQAEDRGPRGHGYTF
TRBV18	TRBD2	TRBJ2-7	.	14	TGTGCCAGCTCACGTAGCGGGGGAGAGTTCGAGCAGTACTTC	CASSRSGGEFEQYF
TRBV6-2/TRBV6-3	TRBD2	TRBJ2-3	.	16	TGTGCCAGCAGTGCTGGGACTAGCGGATTGGGGGATACGCAGTATTTT	CASSAGTSGLGDTQYF
TRBV28	.	TRBJ1-1	.	9	TGTGCCGTGGGGCCCGAAGCTTTCTTT	CAVGPEAFF
TRBV7-2	.	TRBJ2-3	.	12	TGTGCCAGCAGACACGACGGAGAAACGCAGTATTTT	CASRHDGETQYF
TRBV28	TRBD1	TRBJ1-1	.	16	TGTGCCAGCAGTTTATTCAGGGGACAGGGCAACACTGAAGCTTTCTTT	CASSLFRGQGNTEAFF
TRBV12-3/TRBV12-4	.	TRBJ1-1	.	11	TGTGCCAGCAGTTTTGGCAGTGAAGCTTTCTTT	CASSFGSEAFF
TRBV29-1	TRBD1	TRBJ2-1	.	14	TGCAGCGGGGCATGGGACAGGGGTCACAATGAGCAGTTCTTC	CSGAWDRGHNEQFF
TRBV5-5	TRBD2	TRBJ2-1	.	17	TGTGCCAGCAGCTTGGCTAGCGGGAGGGCCTTTAGGAATGAGCAGTTCTTC	CASSLASGRAFRNEQFF
TRBV11-2	.	TRBJ1-1	.	15	TGTGCCAGCAGCTTAGACAGGGGAAGATGGACTGAAGCTTTCTTT	CASSLDRGRWTEAFF
TRBV19	TRBD2	TRBJ2-1	.	16	TGTGCCAGTAGTATCGAACTAGCGGGAGCCTACAATGAGCAGTTCTTC	CASSIELAGAYNEQFF
TRBV24-1	.	TRBJ2-2	.	19	TGTGCCACCAGTGATTTGCAGGCAGGAATAAGTGGTAACACCGGGGAGCTGTTTTTT	CATSDLQAGISGNTGELFF
TRBV10-2	.	TRBJ1-5	.	14	TGCGCCAGCGCCGGCGGGGGTAGCAATCAGCCCCAGCATTTT	CASAGGGSNQPQHF
TRBV18	TRBD2	TRBJ2-1	.	16	TGTGCCAGCTCACCGAGCGGGGGGGCTAAGTACAATGAGCAGTTCTTC	CASSPSGGAKYNEQFF
TRBV11-2	.	TRBJ1-5	.	15	TGTGCCAGCAGCTTAGACAGGGGTGCACATCAGCCCCAGCATTTT	CASSLDRGAHQPQHF
TRBV5-6	.	TRBJ1-2	.	14	TGTGCCAGCAGCTTTACAGGAGCTAACTATGGCTACACCTTC	CASSFTGANYGYTF
TRBV6-5	TRBD1	TRBJ2-5	.	15	TGTGCCAGCACTAAGCCGGGACAGGTCGGAGAGACCCAGTACTTC	CASTKPGQVGETQYF
TRBV18	TRBD2	TRBJ2-1	.	15	TGTGCCAGCTCACCAACTAGCGGGAGTTACAATGAGCAGTTCTTC	CASSPTSGSYNEQFF
TRBV20-1	.	TRBJ1-4	.	16	TGCAGTGCTAGTGGCAGCTATTCCCTGCTAGGTGAAAAACTGTTTTTT	CSASGSYSLLGEKLFF
TRBV2	TRBD1	TRBJ1-4	.	14	TGTGCCAGCACGGAATGGGACAGGAGTGAAAAACTGTTTTTT	CASTEWDRSEKLFF
TRBV20-1	TRBD2	TRBJ2-5	.	14	TGCAGTGCTAGTGCTAGCGGGGTAGGAGAGACCCAGTACTTC	CSASASGVGETQYF
TRBV6-2/TRBV6-3	TRBD2	TRBJ2-1	.	14	TGTGCCAGCAGTTACGGACTAGCGGGAGTTGAGCAGTTCTTC	CASSYGLAGVEQFF
TRBV2	.	TRBJ2-3	.	14	TGTGCCAGCAGTGAAGGGCTAGCCTCCGATACGCAGTATTTT	CASSEGLASDTQYF
TRBV2	.	TRBJ2-7	.	11	TGTGCCATTCCCCTGTTCCCCGAGCAGTACTTC	CAIPLFPEQYF
TRBV11-2	.	TRBJ1-2	.	13	TGTGCCAGCACCCACATCCTGGGCGATGGCTACACCTTC	CASTHILGDGYTF
TRBV19	TRBD1	TRBJ1-2	.	15	TGTGCCAGTAGTGGAGGACAGGGTCGTGGGCATGGCTACACCTTC	CASSGGQGRGHGYTF
TRBV10-2	.	TRBJ2-5	.	15	TGCGCCAGCAGTGATGCTAGCCTAGCGATGGAGACCCAGTACTTC	CASSDASLAMETQYF
TRBV4-3	.	TRBJ2-3	once	14	TGCGCCAGCAGCCATCGATCCGGTACAGATACGCAGTATTTT	CASSHRSGTDTQYF
TRBV5-8	.	TRBJ1-5	.	14	TGTGCCAGCAGCTTGTGGGGGGTGGATCAGCCCCAGCATTTT	CASSLWGVDQPQHF
TRBV4-1	.	TRBJ1-1	.	16	TGCGCCAGCAGCCAAACTAGAGGGGGGGTATGGACTGAAGCTTTCTTT	CASSQTRGGVWTEAFF